The 19 T cell receptor beta chains in this list originate from one sample, sequenced in a study of metastatic and nonmetastatic thyroid tumors. TCRdb used MiXCR to call clones anew from the PCR reads. The data hold about 36,000 clones, with around 21% observed a single time. All patients were treatment-naive before thyroid surgery. The sequenced sample consisted of blood. The receptor set was obtained from a female donor with papillary thyroid cancer or a benign thyroid nodule (not recorded which). Some clones in this sample may be carry-over from other donors' samples.

This clone was counted only a few times. This may be a read error, as it is one base from a much larger clone. This sequence joins TRBV18 and TRBJ2-5, with D uncertain. CDR3 size: 15 residues. In germline, CDR1 is KGHSH, CDR2 LQKENI. Trimming cost V 2 bases and J 1 base, with 11 bases left between them. The CDR3 nucleotides are TGTGCCAGCTCACCAGTCGTGGCACCCCAAGAGACCCAGTACTTC. It encodes CASSPVVAPQETQYF.

On this clone: Relative to the germline gene, one junction end is altered; a read error may explain this. The V call is TRBV27, the J call TRBJ1-2; no clear D. This CDR3 spans 16 amino acids. Germline V lookup: CDR1 MNHEY, CDR2 SMNVEV (reference sequence). CDR3 loop: CASRKSGGRGGYGYNF. DNA of the CDR3: TGTGCCAGCAGGAAATCGGGAGGCCGAGGTGGCTATGGCTACAACTTC.

With regard to this clone: The junction and the germline gene differ at one end; a read error may be behind it. The V call is TRBV6-5, the J call TRBJ1-1, with D hard to call. This CDR3 has 14 residues. Per germline, CDR1 MNHEY and CDR2 SVGAGI. As DNA, the CDR3 is TGTTCCAGCAGGTACCTACAGTCTAACACTGAAGCTTTCTTT. This sequence encodes CSSRYLQSNTEAFF.

This clone was seen ten or more times. An end of the junction does not agree with germline; a read error may underlie this. In the same sample, other DNA sequences code for this CDR3. The J gene is TRBJ1-4, the V gene TRBV30; the match to TRBD1 covers 8 bases. Germline V gene lookup returns CDR1 GTSNPN and CDR2 SVGIG (reference sequence). The CDR3 is made up of 12 amino acids. The CDR3 DNA reads as TGTGCCTGGAGGGCGACAGGGGAAAAACTGTTTTTC. Amino acid sequence: CAWRATGEKLFF.

This clone has at least ten counts. A much more abundant neighbour one base away suggests this may be a read error. This chain connects TRBV10-1 to TRBJ1-2; D is unclear. Trimming removed 4 bases from V and 3 bases from J, with 9 bases in between. The germline V gene encodes CDR1 WNHNN and CDR2 SYGVQD (reference sequence). The CDR3 length is 13 residues. DNA for the CDR3: TGCGCCAGCAGTGCGGGCATCTACTATGGCTACACCTTC. Its translation is CASSAGIYYGYTF.

In this sample, this clone turned up many times. The chain combines TRBV5-1 with TRBJ2-1, with D unclear. The CDR3 has 14 amino acids. Between the trimmed V and J ends, which lost 4 bases and 5 bases, there was a span of 13 bases. Germline lookup yields CDR1 SGHRS and CDR2 YFSETQ. As DNA, the CDR3 is TGCGCCAGCAGCCCGCCGGACCTCAACAATGAGCAGTTCTTC. The encoded protein is CASSPPDLNNEQFF. Full variable domain (remainder filled in from reference TRBV5-1 and TRBJ2-1): KAGVTQTPRYLIKTRGQQVTLSCSPISGHRSVSWYQQTPGQGLQFLFEYFSETQRNKGNFPGRFSGRQFSNSRSEMNVSTLELGDSALYLCASSPPDLNNEQFFGPGTRLTVL.

This clone has ten or more counts. The rearrangement joins TRBV9 to TRBJ1-6; a possible D gene is TRBD1 (5 bases). The CDR3 runs to 14 residues. Germline CDR1 and CDR2: SGDLS and YYNGEE. Trimming took 3 bases from V and 8 from J, leaving 12 bases between them. The CDR3 is CASSARVEDSPLHF. The CDR3, as DNA: TGTGCCAGCAGCGCCAGGGTTGAGGATTCACCCCTCCACTTT. The full variable domain, its missing parts supplied by reference TRBV9 and TRBJ1-6, is DSGVTQTPKHLITATGQRVTLRCSPRSGDLSVYWYQQSLDQGLQFLIQYYNGEERAKGNILERFSAQQFPDLHSELNLSSLELGDSALYFCASSARVEDSPLHFGNGTRLTVT.

This clone was found a few times. The chain combines TRBV7-9 with TRBJ1-5; no clear D. V lost 5 bases to trimming and J lost 7 bases, with 9 bases between them. Germline V gene lookup returns CDR1 SEHNR and CDR2 FQNEAQ (reference sequence). The length of the CDR3 is 12 residues. The CDR3 nucleotides read TGTGCCAGCAGCCCCGGTTCCCAGCCCCAGCATTTT. Amino acid sequence: CASSPGSQPQHF.

Many counts were recorded for this clone. The V call is TRBV5-6, the J call TRBJ1-5; TRBD1 might be the D (5 bases). The CDR3 covers 16 residues. CDR1 is SGHDT, CDR2 YYEEEE, per germline. Trimming left V 2 bases short and J 0 bases short, with 12 bases between. This CDR3 reads CASSFGWGNSNQPQHF. The DNA of the CDR3 is TGTGCCAGCAGCTTTGGGTGGGGCAATAGCAATCAGCCCCAGCATTTT.

As concerns this clone: It is likely a read error, because the conserved phenylalanine at the end of the CDR3 is missing. No DNA is shown, since the ends of the CDR3 on it are uncertain; the CDR3 is the one TCRdb lists. The V and J genes are TRBV4-1 and TRBJ1-2. The V gene's germline CDR1 is MGHRA and CDR2 YSYEKL. The CDR3 spans 11 amino acids, including both terminal residues. CDR3 residues: CASSQGEGHTL.

At least ten counts were recorded for this clone. The chain has TRBV11-3 and TRBJ2-1; D not resolved. The V end lost 7 bases, the J end lost 6 bases, and 7 bases lay between the germline ends. Germline V gives CDR1 SGHNT, CDR2 YENEEA. This CDR3 is built from 11 residues. CDR3 protein: CASKRANEQFF. Here the CDR3 DNA reads TGTGCCAGCAAAAGGGCCAATGAGCAGTTCTTC. Filled out from reference TRBV11-3 and TRBJ2-1, the complete variable domain reads EAGVVQSPRYKIIEKKQPVAFWCNPISGHNTLYWYLQNLGQGPELLIRYENEEAVDDSQLPKDRFSAERLKGVDSTLKIQPAELGDSAVYLCASKRANEQFFGPGTRLTVL.

This clone was recorded a few times. The chain couples TRBV24-1 to TRBJ2-6; D uncertain. This CDR3 spans 14 amino acids. V dropped 2 bases and J dropped 0 bases, with 1 base sitting between them. Germline-derived CDR1 and CDR2 are KGHDR and SFDVKD. CDR3 in DNA: TGTGCCACCAGTGATTCCTCTGGGGCCAACGTCCTGACTTTC. Translation: CATSDSSGANVLTF.

In its sample, this clone was seen many times. This CDR3 is CASSLGTVAGRAFF. As DNA, the CDR3 is TGTGCCAGCAGTTTGGGGACGGTGGCAGGGAGAGCTTTCTTT. This chain connects TRBV12-3 or TRBV12-4 to TRBJ1-1; perhaps TRBD1 as D (5 bases). CDR3 size: 14 residues. V was trimmed by 3 bases and J by 10 bases, leaving 18 bases between them.

Many counts were recorded for this clone. This rearrangement joins TRBV12-5 to TRBJ2-3; D not resolved. Trimming took 1 base from V and 3 from J, leaving 8 bases between them. Germline loops: CDR1 LGHNT, CDR2 FRNRAP. The CDR3 is 14 amino acids. CDR3 in amino acids: CASGLGTRTDTQYF. The CDR3 DNA reads TGTGCTAGTGGTTTGGGCACCAGGACAGATACGCAGTATTTT.

The table lists this clone with many counts. The V call is TRBV28, the J call TRBJ1-1; no definite D call. Trimming removed 3 bases from V and 6 bases from J, with 14 bases in between. Germline assignment: CDR1 MDHEN and CDR2 SYDVKM. The CDR3 is 14 residues long. The CDR3 sequence is CASSFDLSVAEAFF. The CDR3 DNA follows: TGTGCCAGCAGTTTTGATTTGTCAGTTGCTGAAGCTTTCTTT.

By share, this clone ranks as medium-sized. The chain combines TRBV6-1 with TRBJ2-7, with 7 bases identical to TRBD1. Per the germline V gene, CDR1 is MNHNS and CDR2 is SASEGT. With 6 bases clipped from V and 0 bases from J, the junction kept 5 bases outside the gene matches. This CDR3 contains 14 residues. The CDR3 here is CASRRTGASYEQYF. The CDR3 bases are TGTGCCAGCAGACGGACAGGAGCCTCCTACGAGCAGTACTTC.

This clone was found many times. The chain employs TRBV2 and TRBJ2-7, with 16 bases identical to TRBD2. Germline V gene data show CDR1 as SNHLY and CDR2 as FYNNEI. The CDR3 totals 16 residues. The junction had 9 bases not matched to a gene; V was cut back by 6 bases and J by 7 bases. The CDR3 coding sequence is TGTGCCAGCAGCGAGGGACTAGCGGGAGGGCCCGAAGAGCAGTACTTC. It codes for CASSEGLAGGPEEQYF.

The table lists this clone with a few counts. This may be a read error: a much more frequent sequence differs by one nucleotide. J is TRBJ2-7 and V is TRBV20-1; 10 bases are a match to TRBD2. From germline, CDR1 is DFQATT and CDR2 SNEGSKA (reference sequence). The CDR3 runs 15 residues. The CDR3 loop reads CNAVSSGRSSYEQYF. The CDR3 nucleotides read TGCAATGCCGTCTCTAGCGGGAGAAGCTCCTACGAGCAGTACTTC.

About this clone: Germline is not matched at one junction end, which may reflect a read error. The rearrangement links TRBV6-2 or TRBV6-3 to TRBJ2-7; tentative D call: TRBD2 (6 bases). There are 16 residues in the CDR3. In germline, CDR1 is MNHEY, CDR2 SVGEGT. CDR3 in amino acids: CASSHSAGRVSYEQYF. The DNA of the CDR3 is TGTGCCAGCAGTCACTCAGCGGGTCGCGTTAGCTACGAGCAGTACTTC.